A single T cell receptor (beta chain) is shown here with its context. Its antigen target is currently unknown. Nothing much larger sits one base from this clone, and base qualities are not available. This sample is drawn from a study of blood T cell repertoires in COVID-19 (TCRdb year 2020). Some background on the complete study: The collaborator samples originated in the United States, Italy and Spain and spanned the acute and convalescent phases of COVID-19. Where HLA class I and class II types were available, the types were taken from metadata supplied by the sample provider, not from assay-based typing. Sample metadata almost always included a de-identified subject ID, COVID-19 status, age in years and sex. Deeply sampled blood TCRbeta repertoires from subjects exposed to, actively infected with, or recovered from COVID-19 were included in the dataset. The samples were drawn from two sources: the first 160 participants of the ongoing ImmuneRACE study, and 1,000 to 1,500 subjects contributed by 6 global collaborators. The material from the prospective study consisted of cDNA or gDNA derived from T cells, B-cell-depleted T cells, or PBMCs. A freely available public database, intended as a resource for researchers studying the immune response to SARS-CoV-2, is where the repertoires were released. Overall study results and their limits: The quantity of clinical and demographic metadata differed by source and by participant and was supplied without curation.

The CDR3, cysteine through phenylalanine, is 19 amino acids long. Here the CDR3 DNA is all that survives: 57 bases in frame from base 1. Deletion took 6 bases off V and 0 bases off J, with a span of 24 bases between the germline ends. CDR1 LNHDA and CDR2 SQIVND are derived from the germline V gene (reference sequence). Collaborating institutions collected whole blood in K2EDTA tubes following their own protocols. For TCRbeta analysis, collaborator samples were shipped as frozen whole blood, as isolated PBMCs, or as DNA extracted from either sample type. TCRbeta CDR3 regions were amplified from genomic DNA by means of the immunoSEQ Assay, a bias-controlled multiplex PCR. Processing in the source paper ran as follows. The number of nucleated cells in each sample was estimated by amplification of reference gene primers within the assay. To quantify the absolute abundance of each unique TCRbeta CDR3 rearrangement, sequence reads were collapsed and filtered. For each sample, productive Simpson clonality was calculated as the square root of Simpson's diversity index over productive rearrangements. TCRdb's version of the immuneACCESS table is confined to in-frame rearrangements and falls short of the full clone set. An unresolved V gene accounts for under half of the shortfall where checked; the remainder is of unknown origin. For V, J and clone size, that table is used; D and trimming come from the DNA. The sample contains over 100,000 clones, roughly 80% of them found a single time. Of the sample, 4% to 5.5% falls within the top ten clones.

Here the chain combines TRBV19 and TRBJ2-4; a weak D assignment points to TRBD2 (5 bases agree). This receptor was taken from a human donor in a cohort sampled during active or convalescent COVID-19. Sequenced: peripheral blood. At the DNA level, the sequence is TGTGCCAGTAGCCCCGTCCTCGGGGTAGGCGGGCAAGCCAAAAACATTCAGTACTTC. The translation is CASSPVLGVGGQAKNIQYF.